The present entry profiles one T cell receptor (beta chain) with its context. CDR3 length: 16 residues. The V segment lost 4 bases and the J segment 5 bases; nucleotides outside the gene matches: 11. In germline, CDR1 is LGHDT, CDR2 YNNKEL (reference sequence). The data originate from a study of blood T cell repertoires in COVID-19. Sequencing used immunoSEQ multiplex PCR; TCRdb keeps in-frame clones, though not all of them. The sample includes some 160,000 clones, approximately 83% seen only once; the top ten take approximately 1.5%. The sample comprised peripheral blood. The clonotype originates from a human donor in a cohort sampled during active COVID-19. The chain uses TRBV3-1 (or the pseudogene TRBV3-2) and TRBJ2-5, with 9 bases fitting TRBD2. The chain's CDR3 is CASSRGSSGSRETQYF. For the CDR3, the DNA is TGTGCCAGCAGCCGCGGGAGTAGCGGGAGTCGGGAGACCCAGTACTTC.